This T cell receptor (beta chain) was found in a study of blood T cell repertoires in COVID-19. Study information: Material from acute and convalescent COVID-19 was sourced from the United States, Italy and Spain. The analysed material was cDNA or gDNA that came from T cells, B-cell-depleted T cells, or PBMCs.

The CDR3 extends over 14 amino acids. After removal of 1 base from V and 8 bases from J, the junction contained 4 bases not matched to a gene. Germline CDR1 and CDR2: LGHNA and YSLEER. How the authors handled the data: The authors estimated nucleated cell counts from reference gene primer amplification. TCRdb's table, derived via immunoSEQ multiplex PCR, lists solely in-frame clones and lacks some. That table is the source of V, J and clone size, and D and trimming were worked out from the DNA. The table has about 120,000 clones, about 83% seen once. J is TRBJ1-4 and V is TRBV4-3, with TRBD1 matching 7 bases. The material sequenced was peripheral blood. This clonotype was obtained from a woman between 50 and 59 years old with acute or convalescent COVID-19. The CDR3 loop reads CASSQGQGDEKLFF. The CDR3 DNA is TGCGCCAGCAGCCAAGGACAGGGAGACGAAAAACTGTTTTTT.